The clone carrying this T cell receptor (beta chain) was seen a handful of times. A second PCR of 7 to 11 cycles used a sample-barcoded 5' primer and a J-beta primer mix. Tagging of each cDNA molecule was performed by a template-switch adaptor with 12 random nucleotides. TCRdb reanalysed the 5' RACE reads using MiXCR and keeps one entry per CDR3 protein. The profile shows hundreds of thousands of distinct CDR3 sequences, over 20% of them singletons. This sample stems from a study of blood T cells in healthy people across ages. Germline CDR1 reads SEHNR; CDR2 reads FQNEAQ (reference sequence). V gave up 4 bases and J gave up 5 bases; unmatched junction bases: 10. The CDR3 is made up of 16 amino acids.

V usage is TRBV7-9 and J usage is TRBJ1-2, with 10 bases matching TRBD1. This TCR was recovered from a man aged 70 or older in good health. What was sequenced was blood. The CDR3: CASSSTGQGNLYGYTF. The CDR3 DNA reads TGTGCCAGCAGCTCGACGGGACAGGGGAACCTATATGGCTACACCTTC. The variable domain in full, completed from reference TRBV7-9 and TRBJ1-2, reads DTGVSQNPRHKITKRGQNVTFRCDPISEHNRLYWYRQTLGQGPEFLTYFQNEAQLEKSRLLSDRFSAERPKGSFSTLEIQRTEQGDSAMYLCASSSTGQGNLYGYTFGSGTRLTVV.